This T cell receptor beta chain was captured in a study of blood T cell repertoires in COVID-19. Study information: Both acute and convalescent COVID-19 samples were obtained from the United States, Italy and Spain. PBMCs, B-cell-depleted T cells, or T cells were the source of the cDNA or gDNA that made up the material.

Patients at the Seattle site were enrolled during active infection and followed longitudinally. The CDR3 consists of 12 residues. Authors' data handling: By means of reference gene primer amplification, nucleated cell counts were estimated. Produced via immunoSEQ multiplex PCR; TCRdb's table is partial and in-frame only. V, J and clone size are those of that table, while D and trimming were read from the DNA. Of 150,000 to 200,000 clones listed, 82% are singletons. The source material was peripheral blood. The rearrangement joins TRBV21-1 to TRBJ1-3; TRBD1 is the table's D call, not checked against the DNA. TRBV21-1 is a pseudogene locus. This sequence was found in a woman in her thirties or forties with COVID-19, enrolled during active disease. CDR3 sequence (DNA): TGTGCCAGCACAGGGGCTGGAAACACCATATATTTT. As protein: CASTGAGNTIYF.